Described below is a single T cell receptor (beta chain) sequence and its context. The antigen remains undetermined. This entry belongs to a study of post-analysis software for immune sequencing data. About the study: Relapsing-remitting, secondary progressive and progressive-relapsing courses of multiple sclerosis were included.

The CDR3 loop spans 16 amino acids. Germline values: CDR1 LGHDT, CDR2 YNNKEL (reference sequence). With 1 base removed from V and 3 bases from J, the gap between germline ends came to 13 bases. Included in the TCR beta cDNA libraries were unique molecular identifiers. Each CDR3 protein is one row after TCRdb ran MiXCR on the PCR reads. The top ten clones hold roughly 13% of a sample with 380,000 or so distinct CDR3 sequences, roughly 38% of them seen once. Study results and limitations: Five or six TRBV segments were significantly more frequent in patients than in controls. TRBV5-6, TRBV5-1 and TRBV20-1 were among these segments.

The J gene is TRBJ2-1, the V gene TRBV3-1; no clear D. This TCR came from a girl under 18 with multiple sclerosis. Sequencing input: blood. The CDR3, as DNA: TGTGCCAGCAGCCAAGGGGAAGGGTTGGACTACAATGAGCAGTTCTTC. It encodes CASSQGEGLDYNEQFF.